These 23 T cell receptor beta chains share one sample of origin, sequenced in a study of OX40 agonist ivuxolimab in advanced cancers. TCRdb's copy holds only in-frame clones and misses some; the assay was immunoSEQ multiplex PCR. Of roughly 67,000 clones listed, more than 85% are singletons. The source was CD4+ or CD8+ T cells sorted from blood, collected in a trial of the OX40 agonist ivuxolimab. These receptors originate from an adult with an advanced solid tumor such as melanoma, head and neck, liver or kidney cancer.

The V gene is TRBV5-4, the J gene TRBJ2-5; no clear D. Germline loops: CDR1 SGHNT, CDR2 YYREEE (reference sequence). V lost 1 base and J lost 5, with 9 bases in between. This CDR3 region has 13 residues. CDR3 loop: CASSLPESETQYF. CDR3 in DNA: TGTGCCAGCAGCTTGCCTGAGTCGGAGACCCAGTACTTC.

The V call is TRBV14, the J call TRBJ2-7, with 9 bases identical to TRBD1. The length of the CDR3 is 13 residues. Germline CDR1 is SGHDN and CDR2 is FVKESK. Trimming cost V 4 bases and J 6 bases; bases outside gene matches: 4. The CDR3: CASSPQGAGEQYF. The DNA of the CDR3 is TGTGCCAGCAGCCCACAGGGGGCCGGCGAGCAGTACTTC.

Concerning this clone: The same CDR3 arises from other DNA sequences in this sample as well. The V call is TRBV2, the J call TRBJ2-7; TRBD1 is a possible D gene (5 bases). The CDR3 loop spans 14 amino acids. The germline V gene has CDR1 SNHLY and CDR2 FYNNEI. V shed 3 bases and J shed 0 bases, with 9 bases lying between them. The CDR3 coding sequence is TGTGCCAGCAGTGAGGGAACAGGCTCCTACGAGCAGTACTTC. It specifies CASSEGTGSYEQYF.

This clone occurred a few times. The V call is TRBV29-1, the J call TRBJ1-6; TRBD1 agrees at 11 bases. This CDR3 region has 15 residues. CDR1 SQVTM and CDR2 ANQGSEA come from the germline V gene. The trim removed 0 bases at V and 10 bases at J, leaving 5 bases unmatched. The CDR3 DNA follows: TGCAGCGTTGAAGATAGGGACAGGGGGAGATCACCCCTCCACTTT. Translated: CSVEDRDRGRSPLHF.

The chain has TRBV13 and TRBJ2-7; TRBD1 matches 8 bases. Per germline, CDR1 PRHDT and CDR2 FYEKMQ (reference sequence). The CDR3 is made up of 16 amino acids. Trimming at V came to 0 bases and at J to 1 base, leaving 5 bases not matched to a gene. DNA of the CDR3: TGTGCCAGCAGCTTAGGACGCCAGGGGGCGTCCTACGAGCAGTACTTC. This gives the protein CASSLGRQGASYEQYF. The full variable domain, rest sourced from reference TRBV13 and TRBJ2-7, is AAGVIQSPRHLIKEKRETATLKCYPIPRHDTVYWYQQGPGQDPQFLISFYEKMQSDKGSIPDRFSAQQFSDYHSELNMSSLELGDSALYFCASSLGRQGASYEQYFGPGTRLTVT.

The chain employs TRBV9 and TRBJ1-1; D is unclear. This CDR3 is built from 12 residues. The V end lost 4 bases, the J end lost 1 base, and 5 bases lay between the germline ends. The germline V gene has CDR1 SGDLS and CDR2 YYNGEE. CDR3 sequence: CASSPGNTEAFF. CDR3 nucleotides: TGTGCCAGCAGCCCCGGGAACACTGAAGCTTTCTTT.

This chain links TRBV6-5 with TRBJ2-5; weak D call: TRBD1 (5 bases). This CDR3 region has 14 residues. CDR1 is MNHEY and CDR2 is SVGAGI in the germline V gene. V was shortened by 4 bases and J by 2 bases, with 11 bases between the two germline ends. The CDR3 here is CASSSSGYQETQYF. The CDR3 nucleotides read TGTGCCAGCAGTTCATCAGGGTATCAAGAGACCCAGTACTTC.

The V gene is TRBV29-1, the J gene TRBJ1-1, with D possibly matching TRBD1 (6 bases). The CDR3 extends over 14 amino acids. The V end lost 4 bases, the J end lost 1 base, and 13 bases lay between the germline ends. The germline V gene encodes CDR1 SQVTM and CDR2 ANQGSEA. CDR3 in amino acids: CSVVGGGRNTEAFF. The CDR3 DNA reads as TGCAGCGTTGTAGGGGGGGGGCGGAACACTGAAGCTTTCTTT.

The V gene is TRBV27, the J gene TRBJ1-5, with TRBD1 matching over 10 bases. Germline V lookup: CDR1 MNHEY, CDR2 SMNVEV (reference sequence). The CDR3 extends over 15 amino acids. V trimming: 6 bases; J trimming: 3 bases; junction bases outside the gene matches: 5. CDR3 region: CASRVTGGPNQPQHF. DNA for the CDR3: TGTGCCAGCAGGGTGACAGGGGGCCCCAATCAGCCCCAGCATTTT.

The chain employs TRBV13 and TRBJ2-2; maybe TRBD2 (6 bases). The V gene's germline CDR1 is PRHDT and CDR2 FYEKMQ (reference sequence). With 4 bases removed from V and 6 bases from J, the gap between germline ends came to 9 bases. This CDR3 is 13 amino acids long. The CDR3 DNA reads TGTGCCAGCAGCTCAAGACTAGCCGGGGAGCTGTTTTTT. This sequence encodes CASSSRLAGELFF.

The CDR3 DNA follows: TGTGCCACCAGCAGATCTTGGACCCTCAATGAGCAGTTCTTC. This codes for CATSRSWTLNEQFF. The V gene is TRBV15, the J gene TRBJ2-1; D call uncertain. From germline, CDR1 is LNHNV and CDR2 YYDKDF (reference sequence). CDR3 length: 14 amino acids. The V end was cut by 2 bases, the J end by 6 bases, with 11 bases between.

The rearrangement uses TRBV7-9 and TRBJ1-2; D uncertain. The germline V gene has CDR1 SEHNR and CDR2 FQNEAQ (reference sequence). V gave up 5 bases and J gave up 4 bases, with 14 bases separating them. This CDR3 is 14 amino acids long. DNA for the CDR3: TGTGCCAGCAGCCCCGGACGGGGTCCCTATGGCTACACCTTC. It specifies CASSPGRGPYGYTF.

J is TRBJ1-1 and V is TRBV10-3; D unclear. This CDR3 contains 15 residues. Germline values: CDR1 ENHRY, CDR2 SYGVKD. With 0 bases removed from V and 0 bases from J, the gap between germline ends came to 8 bases. CDR3 protein: CAISESVRMNTEAFF. Here the CDR3 DNA reads TGTGCCATCAGTGAGTCTGTACGGATGAACACTGAAGCTTTCTTT.

The V call is TRBV29-1, the J call TRBJ1-4; D not resolved. The germline V gene encodes CDR1 SQVTM and CDR2 ANQGSEA. V lost 7 bases and J 0 bases, leaving 12 bases between the germline ends. The CDR3 has 14 amino acids. DNA for the CDR3: TGCAGCGCCGGAACCAGCTCAACTAATGAAAAACTGTTTTTT. Protein sequence: CSAGTSSTNEKLFF.

V and J are TRBV6-6 and TRBJ1-5; D is unresolved. The V gene lost 11 bases and the J gene lost 5 bases, with 13 bases spanning the gap. The CDR3 sequence is 12 residues long. The germline CDR1 and CDR2 sequences are MNHNY and SVGAGI (reference sequence). CDR3 sequence: CAGSGNDQPQHF. For the CDR3, the DNA is TGTGCCGGGAGCGGGAACGATCAGCCCCAGCATTTT.

The chain recombines TRBV6-5 with TRBJ2-7, with unresolved D. V was pared by 0 bases and J by 3 bases, with 9 bases between. The CDR3 contains 14 residues. From germline, CDR1 is MNHEY and CDR2 SVGAGI. Here the CDR3 reads CASSYSGRRYEQYF. The DNA of the CDR3 is TGTGCCAGCAGTTACTCAGGACGGCGCTACGAGCAGTACTTC.

The chain carries TRBV27 and TRBJ2-1; 11 nucleotides align to TRBD1. Unmatched junction bases numbered 9, after V lost 7 bases and J lost 10 bases. The CDR3 consists of 14 residues. CDR1 is MNHEY and CDR2 is SMNVEV in the germline V gene (reference sequence). CDR3 protein: CASTFGQGAGEQFF. Here the CDR3 DNA reads TGTGCCAGCACTTTTGGACAGGGGGCAGGAGAGCAGTTCTTC.

The V gene is TRBV11-3, the J gene TRBJ2-2, with a weak D call TRBD2 (5 bases). The CDR3 has 15 amino acids. In germline, CDR1 is SGHNT, CDR2 YENEEA. Trimming removed 3 bases from V and 1 base from J, with 9 bases in between. The CDR3 region has the DNA TGTGCCAGCAGCTTGAGCCGGGGGAACACCGGGGAGCTGTTTTTT. It specifies CASSLSRGNTGELFF. Supplemented by reference TRBV11-3 and TRBJ2-2, the full variable domain reads EAGVVQSPRYKIIEKKQPVAFWCNPISGHNTLYWYLQNLGQGPELLIRYENEEAVDDSQLPKDRFSAERLKGVDSTLKIQPAELGDSAVYLCASSLSRGNTGELFFGEGSRLTVL.

This clone was seen just once. This chain uses TRBV2 with TRBJ2-7; TRBD1 matches at 9 bases. CDR1 is SNHLY, CDR2 FYNNEI, per germline. This CDR3 is built from 15 residues. After removal of 11 bases from V and 2 bases from J, the junction contained 13 bases not matched to a gene. CDR3 DNA: TGTGCCTGGTCAGAATTGACAGGGGGTCCCTACGAGCAGTACTTC. This translates into CAWSELTGGPYEQYF.

The chain employs TRBV2 and TRBJ1-5; D unresolved. The CDR3 covers 13 residues. CDR1 and CDR2 (germline): SNHLY, FYNNEI. The V end was cut by 5 bases, the J end by 5 bases, with 10 bases between. Here the CDR3 DNA reads TGTGCCAGCAGTCGCCTAGTCGATCAGCCCCAGCATTTT. This translates into CASSRLVDQPQHF.

With respect to this clone: The same CDR3 also results from other DNA sequences found in this sample. The V gene is TRBV5-6, the J gene TRBJ2-7; 9 bases match TRBD2. The CDR3 spans 18 residues. After removal of 3 bases from V and 5 bases from J, the junction contained 18 bases not matched to a gene. Germline CDR1 SGHDT, CDR2 YYEEEE. The CDR3 DNA reads TGTGCCAGCAGCTACACAAGCCTGGGGGGCGGGGGGGCCAACGAGCAGTACTTC. Residues: CASSYTSLGGGGANEQYF.

The chain links TRBV6-1 to TRBJ1-4; D call uncertain. The germline V and J ends were trimmed by 4 bases and 4 bases, with 10 bases remaining between them. CDR1 and CDR2 (germline): MNHNS, SASEGT. The CDR3 spans 14 residues. CDR3 sequence: CASSADLGNEKLFF. CDR3 sequence (DNA): TGTGCCAGCAGTGCTGACCTGGGTAATGAAAAACTGTTTTTT.

In this sample, this clone turned up once. V and J are TRBV10-2 and TRBJ2-7; TRBD1 is a possible D gene (6 bases). Trimming removed 5 bases at V and 4 bases at J, with 9 bases between. Germline CDR1 WSHSY, CDR2 SAAADI. This CDR3 comprises 12 residues. For the CDR3, the DNA is TGCGCCAGCAGTACTACAGGGTACGAGCAGTACTTC. Protein: CASSTTGYEQYF.